A selection of T cell receptor beta chains follows, all from one sample in a study of blood T cell repertoires in COVID-19. TCRdb's copy holds only in-frame clones and misses some; the assay was immunoSEQ multiplex PCR. The sample consists of about 100,000 clones, roughly four fifths of them appearing once. The specimen was peripheral blood. These receptors came from a man between 60 and 75 years old with acute or convalescent COVID-19. Each CDR3 is given with its conserved first and last residue. A D gene is named only where the DNA matches it firmly. Rows give clone size only sometimes, using once, few, many, or a class for an expanded clone.

J | D | V | size | CDR3 | DNA
TRBJ2-3 | TRBD1 | TRBV5-1 | NA | CASSLETGEDTDTQYF | TGCGCCAGCAGCTTAGAGACAGGGGAGGACACAGATACGCAGTATTTT
TRBJ2-7 | TRBD1 | TRBV27 | once | CASSGTGAYEQYF | TGTGCCAGCTCGGGGACAGGGGCCTACGAGCAGTACTTC
TRBJ1-3 | NA | TRBV30 | NA | CAWNTGTGNTIYF | TGTGCCTGGAATACAGGGACTGGAAACACCATATATTTT
TRBJ1-5 | NA | TRBV19 | NA | CASSRDIDQPQHF | TGTGCCAGTAGTAGGGACATAGATCAGCCCCAGCATTTT
TRBJ2-3 | NA | TRBV19 | few | CASSIRTRTHTSTDTQYF | TGTGCCAGTAGTATTCGGACTCGGACCCACACTAGCACAGATACGCAGTATTTT
TRBJ2-5 | NA | TRBV12-3/TRBV12-4 | NA | CASSETGRETQYF | TGTGCCAGCAGTGAGACAGGGAGGGAGACCCAGTACTTC
TRBJ2-1 | TRBD2 | TRBV10-3 | NA | CAISTGLAGRGEQFF | TGTGCCATCAGCACTGGACTAGCGGGGAGGGGTGAGCAGTTCTTC
TRBJ2-1 | NA | TRBV9 | many | CASSVGAALNEQFF | TGTGCCAGCAGCGTGGGGGCCGCACTCAATGAGCAGTTCTTC
TRBJ1-2 | TRBD1 | TRBV18 | NA | CASSPFDRAGNYGYTF | TGTGCCAGCTCACCCTTCGACAGGGCGGGTAACTATGGCTACACCTTC
TRBJ1-2 | TRBD1 | TRBV7-9 | NA | CASSLAAAGGGYTF | TGTGCCAGCAGCTTAGCTGCGGCAGGGGGTGGCTACACCTTC
TRBJ2-7 | TRBD2 | TRBV19 | NA | CASSTKRGGSGYEQYF | TGTGCCAGTAGTACCAAGCGGGGGGGCAGTGGGTACGAGCAGTACTTC
TRBJ2-2 | NA | TRBV9 | NA | CASSVGQSGELFF | TGTGCCAGCAGCGTTGGACAGTCCGGGGAGCTGTTTTTT
TRBJ2-5 | NA | TRBV30 | NA | CAWNRGIGTQYF | TGTGCCTGGAACCGGGGGATCGGGACCCAGTACTTC
TRBJ2-7 | NA | TRBV7-8 | NA | CASSPVPQPTSGEQYF | TGTGCCAGCAGCCCCGTTCCACAACCGACAAGTGGCGAGCAGTACTTC
TRBJ1-2 | NA | TRBV7-3 | few | CASSLTGAYGYTF | TGTGCCAGCAGCCTGACAGGTGCTTATGGCTACACCTTC
TRBJ2-7 | TRBD1 | TRBV7-2 | NA | CASSQGGGASSYEQYF | TGTGCCAGCAGCCAAGGGGGCGGTGCCAGCTCCTACGAGCAGTACTTC
TRBJ2-1 | TRBD2 | TRBV27 | NA | CASTRGLAGAPSYNEQFF | TGTGCCAGCACCCGGGGACTAGCGGGGGCGCCTTCCTACAATGAGCAGTTCTTC
TRBJ2-7 | TRBD2 | TRBV27 | NA | CASSPSGLAVSYEQYF | TGTGCCAGCAGTCCATCCGGACTAGCGGTCTCCTACGAGCAGTACTTC
TRBJ2-5 | NA | TRBV20-1 | NA | CSAQRQETQYF | TGCAGTGCTCAGCGGCAAGAGACCCAGTACTTC
TRBJ2-2 | NA | TRBV7-3 | NA | CASSRGYGELFF | TGTGCCAGCAGCCGGGGTTACGGGGAGCTGTTTTTT
TRBJ1-2 | NA | TRBV2 | NA | CASLLAPQGNYGYTF | TGTGCCAGCCTCCTGGCCCCACAGGGTAACTATGGCTACACCTTC
TRBJ2-7 | TRBD1 | TRBV19 | NA | CATAALGTGREEQYF | TGTGCCACCGCCGCCCTCGGGACAGGGAGGGAAGAGCAGTACTTC
TRBJ1-1 | NA | TRBV7-2 | NA | CASSLGQYTEAFF | TGTGCCAGCAGCTTAGGACAGTACACTGAAGCTTTCTTT
TRBJ2-5 | NA | TRBV5-1 | NA | CASSLMLATGETQYF | TGCGCCAGCAGCTTGATGCTAGCGACGGGCGAGACCCAGTACTTC
TRBJ2-1 | TRBD2 | TRBV6-5 | NA | CASSYGTSGSNEQFF | TGTGCCAGCAGTTATGGGACTAGCGGAAGCAATGAGCAGTTCTTC
TRBJ1-5 | NA | TRBV3-1/TRBV3-2 | NA | CASSQDQVSNQPQHF | TGTGCCAGCAGCCAAGACCAGGTCAGCAATCAGCCCCAGCATTTT
TRBJ1-2 | NA | TRBV7-2 | NA | CASSQGGAANYGYTF | TGTGCCAGCAGCCAAGGGGGGGCGGCCAACTATGGCTACACCTTC
TRBJ2-4 | NA | TRBV5-1 | NA | CASSLGERNIQYF | TGCGCCAGCAGCTTGGGTGAGAGAAACATTCAGTACTTC
TRBJ1-6 | TRBD1 | TRBV7-9 | NA | CASSLYGTGVNSPLHF | TGTGCCAGCAGCTTATATGGGACAGGGGTTAATTCACCCCTCCACTTT
TRBJ1-2 | NA | TRBV7-2 | few | CASSLTHTGSAGYGYTF | TGTGCCAGCAGCTTAACCCACACAGGATCGGCTGGCTATGGCTACACCTTC
TRBJ2-1 | NA | TRBV11-3 | NA | CASSPLDLLNEQFF | TGTGCCAGCAGCCCCCTAGACCTCTTAAATGAGCAGTTCTTC
TRBJ1-4 | NA | TRBV28 | NA | CASSSQGSTNEKLFF | TGTGCCAGCAGTTCACAGGGATCAACTAATGAAAAACTGTTTTTT
TRBJ2-5 | NA | TRBV3-1/TRBV3-2 | NA | CASSTDFQETQYF | TGTGCCAGCAGCACCGACTTCCAAGAGACCCAGTACTTC
TRBJ1-2 | NA | TRBV12-5 | once | CASAPEGGYGYTF | TGTGCTAGTGCCCCGGAGGGTGGGTATGGCTACACCTTC
TRBJ2-2 | TRBD1 | TRBV5-4 | NA | CASSLAQGQGRGTGELFF | TGTGCCAGCAGCTTGGCCCAGGGACAGGGGCGGGGGACCGGGGAGCTGTTTTTT
TRBJ1-1 | NA | TRBV5-1 | NA | CASSPRAGNTEAFF | TGCGCCAGCAGCCCGAGAGCAGGGAACACTGAAGCTTTCTTT
TRBJ2-7 | NA | TRBV7-8 | NA | CASSSLAVSSYEQYF | TGTGCCAGCAGCTCCTTAGCGGTTAGCTCCTACGAGCAGTACTTC
TRBJ2-5 | NA | TRBV6-1 | few | CASSDRQGGETQYF | TGTGCCAGCAGTGATAGGCAGGGGGGAGAGACCCAGTACTTC
TRBJ2-7 | NA | TRBV7-2 | NA | CASSPSYEQYF | TGTGCCAGCAGCCCTTCCTACGAGCAGTACTTC
TRBJ2-2 | NA | TRBV7-2 | once | CASSLQRGTGELFF | TGTGCCAGCAGCCTCCAAAGAGGGACCGGGGAGCTGTTTTTT
TRBJ2-1 | TRBD2 | TRBV3-1/TRBV3-2 | NA | CASSQDLAGGRNNEQFF | TGTGCCAGCAGCCAAGATCTAGCGGGAGGTCGGAACAATGAGCAGTTCTTC
TRBJ2-5 | NA | TRBV28 | NA | CASSSQETQYF | TGTGCCAGCAGTTCACAAGAGACCCAGTACTTC
TRBJ1-1 | NA | TRBV6-5 | NA | CASTGTRGGTEAFF | TGTGCCAGCACCGGGACAAGGGGGGGCACTGAAGCTTTCTTT
TRBJ2-7 | NA | TRBV5-1 | NA | CASSLTNGNYEQYF | TGCGCCAGCAGCTTGACCAACGGGAACTACGAGCAGTACTTC
TRBJ1-1 | TRBD1 | TRBV27 | NA | CASSGTGWDTEAFF | TGTGCCAGCAGTGGGACAGGGTGGGACACTGAAGCTTTCTTT
TRBJ2-5 | TRBD2 | TRBV7-9 | NA | CASSLTAGVGETQYF | TGTGCCAGCAGCTTAACGGCGGGGGTGGGAGAGACCCAGTACTTC
TRBJ2-3 | NA | TRBV5-1 | NA | CASSLGQYPDTQYF | TGCGCCAGCAGCTTGGGACAGTATCCAGATACGCAGTATTTT
TRBJ2-7 | TRBD1 | TRBV6-7 | few | CASRDRSSPLEQYF | TGTGCCAGCAGGGACAGGTCTAGCCCCCTCGAGCAGTACTTC
TRBJ2-1 | NA | TRBV5-4 | NA | CASSLDARDGAYNEQFF | TGTGCCAGCAGCTTGGATGCACGTGACGGAGCCTACAATGAGCAGTTCTTC
TRBJ2-5 | TRBD2 | TRBV6-6 | NA | CASRRLAGESETQYF | TGTGCCAGCAGACGACTAGCGGGAGAAAGTGAGACCCAGTACTTC
TRBJ2-1 | TRBD2 | TRBV9 | NA | CASSAQGAGGENEQFF | TGTGCCAGCAGCGCGCAGGGCGCGGGGGGGGAGAATGAGCAGTTCTTC
TRBJ2-7 | TRBD1 | TRBV18 | NA | CASSRSGTGVDEQYF | TGTGCCAGCTCACGATCCGGGACAGGGGTCGACGAGCAGTACTTC
TRBJ1-1 | NA | TRBV5-1 | NA | CASSLADRLMGTEAFF | TGCGCCAGCAGCTTGGCAGACAGATTAATGGGAACTGAAGCTTTCTTT
TRBJ2-7 | TRBD1 | TRBV7-9 | NA | CASSLERGQGTYEQYF | TGTGCCAGCAGCTTAGAAAGGGGACAGGGCACCTACGAGCAGTACTTC
TRBJ1-6 | NA | TRBV7-9 | few | CASRYDGYPYNSPLHF | TGTGCCAGCAGATACGACGGGTACCCCTATAATTCACCCCTCCACTTT